This T cell receptor (beta chain) was captured by sequencing in a study of T cells in Graves' hyperthyroidism and ophthalmopathy. Whole-study findings and limits: Prediction of ophthalmopathy progression came a median 6.5 months pre-onset.

Orbital computed tomography, thyroid ultrasound, serum thyroxine and TRAb, and clinical symptoms together informed the diagnoses. Isolation of PBMCs was performed on about 9.9 ml fresh peripheral blood. From RNA transcripts, TCR beta CDR3 regions were amplified. Using the HTBI primer set, a first-round RT-PCR was run on the TCR CDR3. MiXCR was run by TCRdb on the multiplex PCR reads, yielding one entry per CDR3 protein. The table shows roughly 500,000 distinct CDR3 sequences, with approximately 14% occurring only once. The length of the CDR3 is 18 residues. Deletions cut 4 bases from V and 0 bases from J, with 18 bases between. Germline CDR1 and CDR2: SGHVS and FNYEAQ. This clonotype was detected ten times or more. What it recognizes is unknown.

Sequencing was carried out using blood. The source is a woman in her 30s with Graves' hyperthyroidism that later progressed to Graves' ophthalmopathy. The chain is built from TRBV7-6 and TRBJ2-2; D unresolved. The DNA of the CDR3 is TGTGCCAGCAGCTCCATCCCGGGCGAACATCCGAACACCGGGGAGCTGTTTTTT. It translates to CASSSIPGEHPNTGELFF.